The 15 T cell receptor beta chains below all came from one sample that was sequenced in a study of T cells in Graves' hyperthyroidism and ophthalmopathy. Researchers amplified the TCR beta CDR3 regions from RNA transcripts. HTBI primers were employed in a first-round RT-PCR of the TCR CDR3. TCRdb reprocessed the multiplex PCR reads via MiXCR and lists one record per CDR3 protein. The table lists 380,000 or so distinct CDR3 sequences, approximately 13% of them singletons. Sequenced sample: blood. The receptors here all came from a man aged 25 to 40 with Graves' hyperthyroidism that later progressed to Graves' ophthalmopathy.

In its sample, this clonotype was seen many times. This chain links TRBV7-9 with TRBJ2-3; 11 positions match TRBD2. The CDR3 totals 17 residues. Germline CDR1 and CDR2: SEHNR and FQNEAQ (reference sequence). Unmatched junction bases numbered 5, after V lost 3 bases and J lost 0 bases. The CDR3 reads CASSFLLAGASTDTQYF. CDR3 DNA sequence: TGTGCCAGCAGCTTCTTACTAGCGGGGGCTAGCACAGATACGCAGTATTTT.

This clonotype was seen ten or more times. This chain connects TRBV20-1 to TRBJ2-1, with D perhaps being TRBD1 or TRBD2 (6 bases each). The CDR3 is 15 amino acids. CDR1 and CDR2 from the germline V gene are DFQATT and SNEGSKA (reference sequence). Trimming removed 0 bases from V and 5 bases from J, with 14 bases in between. The CDR3: CSARDPRGPNNEQFF. Written as DNA, the CDR3 is TGCAGTGCTAGAGATCCCCGGGGGCCTAACAATGAGCAGTTCTTC.

There are many counts of this clonotype. The chain carries TRBV11-2 and TRBJ1-4; possible D gene TRBD1, 6 bases. V gave up 4 bases and J gave up 5 bases, with 11 bases separating them. The CDR3 contains 14 residues. The germline V gene encodes CDR1 SGHAT and CDR2 FQNNGV. The CDR3 DNA follows: TGTGCCAGCAGCTCGACAGGATTCAATGAAAAACTGTTTTTT. This gives the protein CASSSTGFNEKLFF.

This clonotype was detected many times. The chain carries TRBV9 and TRBJ1-3, with a possible D match to TRBD1 (6 bases). This CDR3 contains 15 residues. From germline, CDR1 is SGDLS and CDR2 YYNGEE. Between the trimmed V and J ends, which lost 4 bases and 4 bases, there was a span of 15 bases. In DNA form, the CDR3 reads TGTGCCAGCAGCTCTCGAGGACAGTCGGGAAACACCATATATTTT. Amino acids: CASSSRGQSGNTIYF.

This clonotype was counted between two and nine times. The rearrangement links TRBV2 to TRBJ2-7; no reliable D call. The V end was cut by 5 bases, the J end by 0 bases, with 14 bases between. Looked up from germline, CDR1 is SNHLY and CDR2 is FYNNEI. The CDR3 has 15 residues. The CDR3 spells CASSPPYNNSYEQYF. CDR3 nucleotide sequence: TGTGCCAGCAGTCCACCCTACAACAACTCCTACGAGCAGTACTTC.

This clonotype was picked up a small number of times. The V gene is TRBV6-1, the J gene TRBJ1-4, with TRBD1 identical over 9 bases. The V gene end was trimmed by 5 bases and the J gene end by 3 bases; junction bases not matched to a gene: 1. CDR1 MNHNS and CDR2 SASEGT come from the germline V gene. This CDR3 contains 14 residues. The CDR3 DNA sequence: TGTGCCAGCAGTTGGACAGGGGCTAATGAAAAACTGTTTTTT. Protein product: CASSWTGANEKLFF.

The table lists this clonotype with a few counts. V gene TRBV6-1 combines with J gene TRBJ1-1; tentatively, D is TRBD1 (5 bases). Germline assignment: CDR1 MNHNS and CDR2 SASEGT. Deletions cut 7 bases from V and 3 bases from J, with 15 bases between. This CDR3 region has 14 residues. CDR3 DNA: TGTGCCAGCAATGGTCGGGACGTCGACACTGAAGCTTTCTTT. Translation: CASNGRDVDTEAFF.

This clonotype was counted many times. The CDR3 nucleotides are TGTGCCAGCAGCTTAGAATGGCTGGATAATAGCAATCAGCCCCAGCATTTT. Encoded protein: CASSLEWLDNSNQPQHF. The chain has TRBV7-8 and TRBJ1-5, with D unclear. This CDR3 spans 17 amino acids. The germline V gene has CDR1 SGHVS and CDR2 FQNEAQ. V was trimmed by 1 base and J by 0 bases, leaving 13 bases between them.

This clonotype was observed a handful of times. The chain joins TRBV19 to TRBJ1-1, with a possible D match to TRBD1 (6 bases). V was cut by 5 bases and J by 4 bases, with 14 bases left in between. CDR1 is LNHDA and CDR2 is SQIVND in the germline V gene (reference sequence). CDR3 length: 14 residues. CDR3 coding DNA: TGTGCCAGTAGTGTCTTGGACAGACCCACTGAAGCTTTCTTT. This translates into CASSVLDRPTEAFF.

This clonotype was counted many times. V usage is TRBV12-3 or TRBV12-4 and J usage is TRBJ2-2; TRBD1 matches at 7 bases. After removal of 5 bases from V and 1 base from J, the junction contained 4 bases not matched to a gene. This CDR3 region has 15 residues. CDR3 nucleotide sequence: TGTGCCAGCAGTGAGGACAGGATGAACACCGGGGAGCTGTTTTTT. Its translation: CASSEDRMNTGELFF.

This chain links TRBV14 with TRBJ2-1; no definite D call. V gave up 0 bases and J gave up 0 bases, with 9 bases separating them. This CDR3 spans 16 amino acids. CDR1 SGHDN and CDR2 FVKESK come from the germline V gene. CDR3 coding DNA: TGTGCCAGCAGCCAAGATGACCATAGCTCCTACAATGAGCAGTTCTTC. Translated: CASSQDDHSSYNEQFF. Using reference TRBV14 and TRBJ2-1 for the parts outside the CDR3, the full variable domain is EAGVTQFPSHSVIEKGQTVTLRCDPISGHDNLYWYRRVMGKEIKFLLHFVKESKQDESGMPNNRFLAERTGGTYSTLKVQPAELEDSGVYFCASSQDDHSSYNEQFFGPGTRLTVL.

This clonotype has only a few counts. The genes are TRBV4-1 and TRBJ2-1; 10 bases fit TRBD1. With 3 bases clipped from V and 6 bases from J, the junction kept 8 bases outside the gene matches. CDR3 size: 16 residues. In germline, CDR1 is MGHRA, CDR2 YSYEKL. DNA of the CDR3: TGCGCCAGCAGCCATCCCCGGGACAGGGGTGGCAATGAGCAGTTCTTC. This codes for CASSHPRDRGGNEQFF.

This clonotype was counted many times. The chain joins TRBV28 to TRBJ1-1; D gene ambiguous. The CDR3 loop spans 15 amino acids. The germline V and J ends were trimmed by 0 bases and 2 bases, with 10 bases remaining between them. Germline CDR1 is MDHEN and CDR2 is SYDVKM. For the CDR3, the DNA is TGTGCCAGCAGTTTATGGCACAGCGGTAACACTGAAGCTTTCTTT. It codes for CASSLWHSGNTEAFF.

This clonotype was seen at least ten times. The chain recombines TRBV6-2 or TRBV6-3 with TRBJ1-5, with no clear D. V lost 6 bases and J 3 bases, leaving 12 bases between the germline ends. The germline gives CDR1 MNHEY, CDR2 SVGEGT. The CDR3 extends over 14 amino acids. The CDR3 DNA is TGTGCCAGCAGGAGGGTGGGGAACAATCAGCCCCAGCATTTT. Its translation: CASRRVGNNQPQHF.

This clonotype was counted at least ten times. This chain uses TRBV18 with TRBJ1-2; D unresolved. The V end lost 0 bases, the J end lost 4 bases, and 9 bases lay between the germline ends. The CDR3 loop spans 14 amino acids. From germline, CDR1 is KGHSH and CDR2 LQKENI. CDR3 DNA: TGTGCCAGCTCACCACCGGCCAGAATCTATGGCTACACCTTC. Translating it yields CASSPPARIYGYTF. The full variable domain, in which reference TRBV18 and TRBJ1-2 provide the parts outside the CDR3, is NAGVMQNPRHLVRRRGQEARLRCSPMKGHSHVYWYRQLPEEGLKFMVYLQKENIIDESGMPKERFSAEFPKEGPSILRIQQVVRGDSAAYFCASSPPARIYGYTFGSGTRLTVV.